What follows describes a single T cell receptor beta chain. These data belong to a study of blood T cell repertoires in COVID-19. Study as a whole: PBMCs, B-cell-depleted T cells, or T cells were the source of the cDNA or gDNA that made up the material.

As originally analysed: Estimation of nucleated cell counts was performed using reference gene primer amplification. Generated by immunoSEQ multiplex PCR, the TCRdb table keeps only in-frame clones and is missing some. D and trimming were read from the DNA, whereas the V and J calls and clone size are those reported in that table. The sample has 150,000 to 200,000 clones, about 88% seen once. The germline V gene encodes CDR1 SQVTM and CDR2 ANQGSEA. V was shortened by 6 bases and J by 2 bases, with 13 bases between the two germline ends. This CDR3 spans 13 amino acids. The sequenced sample was peripheral blood. The TCR was taken from a man aged 70-80 years with active or convalescent COVID-19. The gene calls are TRBV29-1 and TRBJ1-2; TRBD1 is a possible D gene (6 bases). Here the CDR3 DNA reads TGCAGCGTACTCTCAGGGGAAAACTATGGCTACACCTTC. Its translation: CSVLSGENYGYTF.